This T cell receptor beta chain is drawn from a study of molecular identifiers for immune sequencing clone quantification. TCRdb ran MiXCR on the PCR reads and lists one entry per CDR3 protein. The profile covers some 680,000 distinct CDR3 sequences, with about 25% appearing a single time and around 0.78% taken by the ten largest. This clonotype was counted ten times or more. In germline, CDR1 is MDHEN, CDR2 SYDVKM. CDR3 length equals 16 residues. V lost 3 bases and J 3 bases, leaving 15 bases between the germline ends. J is TRBJ1-5 and V is TRBV28, with TRBD1 as a possible D gene (5 bases). Sequencing used naive CD8+ T cells from blood, with Jurkat cell RNA spiked in. Subset meaning: FACS-sorted CD8+CD4-CCR7+CD45RA+ naive T cells. This clonotype was sampled from a human donor in good health. Some libraries in this study had Jurkat cell RNA spiked in. The CDR3 reads CASSFGRVMDNQPQHF. The CDR3 DNA is TGTGCCAGCAGTTTTGGCAGGGTAATGGACAATCAGCCCCAGCATTTT.